This entry is about one T cell receptor beta chain. Its antigen is as yet unknown. Germline V gene sequence: CDR1 MGHRA, CDR2 YSYEKL. Trimming stripped 0 bases from V and 1 base from J, with 12 bases between. The CDR3 length is 16 residues. The data originate from a study of cytomegalovirus exposure and HLA in healthy donors. PCR primers comprised 60 Vbeta and 13 Jbeta primers. Some clones are missing from TCRdb's copy, which holds only in-frame ones; the method was immunoSEQ multiplex PCR. Of over 150,000 clones listed, roughly 82% are singletons. Study outcomes and limitations: Diagnosis of cytomegalovirus status made by the classifier reportedly showed high specificity and sensitivity.

The sample was PBMCs. The TCR sequence derives from a man aged 45-65 years in good health and CMV-seropositive. The rearrangement uses TRBV4-1 and TRBJ1-1; D is possibly TRBD1 (5 bases). CDR3 region: CASSQDPGQTNTEAFF. The CDR3 coding sequence is TGCGCCAGCAGCCAAGACCCCGGACAAACGAACACTGAAGCTTTCTTT.